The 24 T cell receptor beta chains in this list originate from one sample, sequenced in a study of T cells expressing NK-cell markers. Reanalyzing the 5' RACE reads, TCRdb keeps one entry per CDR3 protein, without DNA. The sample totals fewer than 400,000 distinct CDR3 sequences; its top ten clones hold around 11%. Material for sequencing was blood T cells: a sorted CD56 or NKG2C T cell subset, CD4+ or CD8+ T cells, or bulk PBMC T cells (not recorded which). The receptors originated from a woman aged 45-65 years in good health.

The CDR3 here is CSARPSGIGYQETQYF. The chain has TRBV20-1 and TRBJ2-5; TCRdb indicates TRBD2, and absent DNA this call remains unverified. Germline lookup yields CDR1 DFQATT and CDR2 SNEGSKA (reference sequence). This CDR3 comprises 16 residues.

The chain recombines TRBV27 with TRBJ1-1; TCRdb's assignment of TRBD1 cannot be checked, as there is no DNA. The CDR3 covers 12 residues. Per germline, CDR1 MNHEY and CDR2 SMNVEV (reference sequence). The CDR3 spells CASSSTGFVAFF.

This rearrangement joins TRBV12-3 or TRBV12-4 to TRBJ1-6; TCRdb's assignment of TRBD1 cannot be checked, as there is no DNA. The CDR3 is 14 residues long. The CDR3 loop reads CASSLGGYNSPLHF.

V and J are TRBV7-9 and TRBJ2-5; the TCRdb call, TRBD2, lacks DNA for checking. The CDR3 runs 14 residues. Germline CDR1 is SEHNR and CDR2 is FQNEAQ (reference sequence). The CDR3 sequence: CASRGGGAQETQYF.

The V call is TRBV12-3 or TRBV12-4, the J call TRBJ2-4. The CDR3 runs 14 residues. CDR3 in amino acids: CASSSMTDKNIQYF.

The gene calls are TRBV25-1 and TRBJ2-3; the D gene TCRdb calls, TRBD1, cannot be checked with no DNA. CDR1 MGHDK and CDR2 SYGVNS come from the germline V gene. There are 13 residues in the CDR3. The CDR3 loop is CASGDRGLYTQYF.

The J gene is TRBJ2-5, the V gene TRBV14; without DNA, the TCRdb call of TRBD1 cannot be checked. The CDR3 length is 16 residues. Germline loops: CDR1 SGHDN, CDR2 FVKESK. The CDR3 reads CASSQILDRPGETQYF.

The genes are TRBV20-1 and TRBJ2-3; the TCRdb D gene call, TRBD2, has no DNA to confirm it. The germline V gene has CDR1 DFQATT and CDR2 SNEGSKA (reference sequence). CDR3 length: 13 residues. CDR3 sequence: CSGFSGYTDTQYF.

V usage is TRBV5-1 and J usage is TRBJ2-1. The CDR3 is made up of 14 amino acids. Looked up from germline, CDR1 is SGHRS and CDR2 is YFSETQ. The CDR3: CASSFKPIDHEQFF.

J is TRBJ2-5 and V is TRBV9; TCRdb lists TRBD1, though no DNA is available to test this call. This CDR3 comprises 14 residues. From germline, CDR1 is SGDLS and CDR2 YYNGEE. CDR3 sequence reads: CASSAGTFQETQYF.

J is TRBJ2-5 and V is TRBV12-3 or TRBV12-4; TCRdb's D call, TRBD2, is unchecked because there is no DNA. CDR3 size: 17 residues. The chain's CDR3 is CASSLALGLAGVETQYF.

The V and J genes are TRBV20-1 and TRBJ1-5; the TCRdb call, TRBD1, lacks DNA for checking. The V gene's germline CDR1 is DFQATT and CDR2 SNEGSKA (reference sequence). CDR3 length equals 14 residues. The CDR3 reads CSARGQGYGQPQHF.

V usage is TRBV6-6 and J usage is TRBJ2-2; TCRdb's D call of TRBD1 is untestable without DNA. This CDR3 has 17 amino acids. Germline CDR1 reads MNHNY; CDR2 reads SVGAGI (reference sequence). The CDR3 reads CASRYSLGQGVTGELFF.

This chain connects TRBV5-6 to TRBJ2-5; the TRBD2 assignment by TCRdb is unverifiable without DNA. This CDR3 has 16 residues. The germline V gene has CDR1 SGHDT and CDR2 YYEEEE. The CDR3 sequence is CASSLTSGRRQETQYF.

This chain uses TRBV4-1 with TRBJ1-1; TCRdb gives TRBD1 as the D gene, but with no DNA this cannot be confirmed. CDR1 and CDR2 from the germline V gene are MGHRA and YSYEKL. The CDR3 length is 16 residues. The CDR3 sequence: CASSQEWVGGWVEAFF.

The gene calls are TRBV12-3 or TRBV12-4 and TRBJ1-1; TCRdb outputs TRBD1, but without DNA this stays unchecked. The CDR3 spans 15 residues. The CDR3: CASSYRAGTNTEAFF.

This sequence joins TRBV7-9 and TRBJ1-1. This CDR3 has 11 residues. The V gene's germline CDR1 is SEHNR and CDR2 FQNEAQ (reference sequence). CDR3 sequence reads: CASSVEGGAFF.

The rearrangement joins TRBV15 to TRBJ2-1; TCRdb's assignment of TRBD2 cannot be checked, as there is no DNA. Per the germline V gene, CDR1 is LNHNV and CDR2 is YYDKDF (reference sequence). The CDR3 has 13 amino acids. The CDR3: CATSRDLAGEQFF.

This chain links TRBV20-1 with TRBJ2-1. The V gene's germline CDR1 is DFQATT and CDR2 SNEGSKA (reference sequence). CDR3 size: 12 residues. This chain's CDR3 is CSASPRNNEQFF.

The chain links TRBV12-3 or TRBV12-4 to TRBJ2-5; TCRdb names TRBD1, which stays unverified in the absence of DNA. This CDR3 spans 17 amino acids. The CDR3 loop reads CASSFSTRTGGIETQYF.

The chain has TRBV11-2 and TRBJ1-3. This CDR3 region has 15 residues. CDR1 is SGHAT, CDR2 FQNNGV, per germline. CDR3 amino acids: CASSLWGSLGNTIYF.

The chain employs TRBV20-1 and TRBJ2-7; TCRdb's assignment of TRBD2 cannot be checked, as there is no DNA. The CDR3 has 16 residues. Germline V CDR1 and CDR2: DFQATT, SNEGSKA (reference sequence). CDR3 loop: CSAADGTSGNWYEQYF.

The chain's CDR3 is CASSHLTSGVQETQYF. V gene TRBV14 combines with J gene TRBJ2-5; TCRdb proposes TRBD2, but this gene call is untestable without DNA. The V gene's germline CDR1 is SGHDN and CDR2 FVKESK. This CDR3 spans 16 amino acids.

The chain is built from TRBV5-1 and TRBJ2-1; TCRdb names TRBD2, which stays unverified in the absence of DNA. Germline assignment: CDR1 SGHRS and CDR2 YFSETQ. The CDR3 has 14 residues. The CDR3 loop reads CASSLGGGEHEQFF.